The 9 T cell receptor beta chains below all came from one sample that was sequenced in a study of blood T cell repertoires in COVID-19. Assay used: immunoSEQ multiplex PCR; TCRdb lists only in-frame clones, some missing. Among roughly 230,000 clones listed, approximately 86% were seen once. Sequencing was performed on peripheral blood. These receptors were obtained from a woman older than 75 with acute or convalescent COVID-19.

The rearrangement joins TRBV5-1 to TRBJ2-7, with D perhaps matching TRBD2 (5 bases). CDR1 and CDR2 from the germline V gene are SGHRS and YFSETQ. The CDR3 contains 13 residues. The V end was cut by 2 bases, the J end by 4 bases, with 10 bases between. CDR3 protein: CASSFEGTYEQYF. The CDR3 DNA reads TGCGCCAGCAGCTTTGAGGGAACATACGAGCAGTACTTC.

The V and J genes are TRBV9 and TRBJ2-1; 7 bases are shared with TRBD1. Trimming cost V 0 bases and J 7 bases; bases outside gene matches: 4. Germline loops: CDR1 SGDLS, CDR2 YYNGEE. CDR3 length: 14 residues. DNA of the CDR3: TGTGCCAGCAGCGTAGATCAGGGGGTGAATGAGCAGTTCTTC. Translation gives CASSVDQGVNEQFF.

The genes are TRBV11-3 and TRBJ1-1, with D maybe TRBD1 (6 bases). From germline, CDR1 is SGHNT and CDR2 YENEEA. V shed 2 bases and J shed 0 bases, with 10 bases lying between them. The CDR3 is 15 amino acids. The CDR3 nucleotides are TGTGCCAGCAGCTTACAGGGGCCCATGAACACTGAAGCTTTCTTT. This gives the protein CASSLQGPMNTEAFF.

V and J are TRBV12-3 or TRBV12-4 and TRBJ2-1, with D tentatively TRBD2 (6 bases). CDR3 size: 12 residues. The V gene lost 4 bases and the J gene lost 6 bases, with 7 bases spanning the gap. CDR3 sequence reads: CASSSGGNEQFF. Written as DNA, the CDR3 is TGTGCCAGCAGTTCCGGGGGCAATGAGCAGTTCTTC.

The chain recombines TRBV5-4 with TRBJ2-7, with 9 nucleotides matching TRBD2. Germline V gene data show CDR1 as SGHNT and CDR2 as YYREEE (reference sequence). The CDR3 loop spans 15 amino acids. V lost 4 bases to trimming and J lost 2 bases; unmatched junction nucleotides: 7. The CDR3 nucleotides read TGTGCCAGCAGCACGTCTAGCGGGACCGCCTACGAGCAGTACTTC. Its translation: CASSTSSGTAYEQYF. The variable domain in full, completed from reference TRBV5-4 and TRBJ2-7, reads ETGVTQSPTHLIKTRGQQVTLRCSSQSGHNTVSWYQQALGQGPQFIFQYYREEENGRGNFPPRFSGLQFPNYSSELNVNALELDDSALYLCASSTSSGTAYEQYFGPGTRLTVT.

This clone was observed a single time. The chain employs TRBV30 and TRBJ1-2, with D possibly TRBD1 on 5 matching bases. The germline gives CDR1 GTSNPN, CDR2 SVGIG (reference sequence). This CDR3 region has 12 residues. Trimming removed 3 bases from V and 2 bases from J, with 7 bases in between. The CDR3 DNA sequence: TGTGCCTGGAGGGGGGGGAACTATGGCTACACCTTC. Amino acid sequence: CAWRGGNYGYTF.

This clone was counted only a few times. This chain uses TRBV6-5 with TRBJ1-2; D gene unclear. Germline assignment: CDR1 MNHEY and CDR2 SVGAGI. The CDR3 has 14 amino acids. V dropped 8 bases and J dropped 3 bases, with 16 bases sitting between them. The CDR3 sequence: CASGYTGRDYGYTF. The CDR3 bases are TGTGCCAGCGGGTACACGGGGAGGGACTATGGCTACACCTTC.

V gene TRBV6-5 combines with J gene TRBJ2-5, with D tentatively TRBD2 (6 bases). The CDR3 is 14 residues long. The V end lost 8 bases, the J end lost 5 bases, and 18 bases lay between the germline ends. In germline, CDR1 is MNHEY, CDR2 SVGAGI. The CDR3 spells CASELQGGGETQYF. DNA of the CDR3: TGTGCCAGCGAACTCCAGGGAGGTGGGGAGACCCAGTACTTC.

CDR3 protein: CSVAAGTGGFGYTF. The DNA of the CDR3 is TGCAGCGTAGCCGCCGGGACAGGGGGTTTTGGCTACACCTTC. This rearrangement joins TRBV29-1 to TRBJ1-2; TRBD1 aligns across 11 bases. The germline CDR1 and CDR2 sequences are SQVTM and ANQGSEA. CDR3 length: 14 amino acids. V lost 6 bases to trimming and J lost 7 bases; unmatched junction nucleotides: 10.